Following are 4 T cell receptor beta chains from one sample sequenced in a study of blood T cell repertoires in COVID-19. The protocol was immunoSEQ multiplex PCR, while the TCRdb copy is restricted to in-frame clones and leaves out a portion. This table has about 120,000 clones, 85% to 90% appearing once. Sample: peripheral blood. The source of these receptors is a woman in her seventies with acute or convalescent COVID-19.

CDR3 DNA sequence: TGTGCCAGCAGCTTAGCGGGCGCCCCGAGCAAACTGTTTTTT. This codes for CASSLAGAPSKLFF. The rearrangement uses TRBV7-8 and TRBJ1-4; D gene unclear. CDR1 is SGHVS, CDR2 FQNEAQ, per germline. The germline V and J ends were trimmed by 0 bases and 11 bases, with 13 bases remaining between them. The CDR3 loop spans 14 amino acids. The variable domain in full, completed from reference TRBV7-8 and TRBJ1-4, reads GAGVSQSPRYKVAKRGQDVALRCDPISGHVSLFWYQQALGQGPEFLTYFQNEAQLDKSGLPSDRFFAERPEGSVSTLKIQRTQQEDSAVYLCASSLAGAPSKLFFGSGTQLSVL.

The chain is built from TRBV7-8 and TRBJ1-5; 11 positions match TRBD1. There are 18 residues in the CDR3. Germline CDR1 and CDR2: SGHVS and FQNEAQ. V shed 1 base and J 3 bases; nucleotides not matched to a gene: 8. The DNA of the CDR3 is TGTGCCAGCAGCTTAGTAGGGACAGGGGGGTGGGACAATCAGCCCCAGCATTTT. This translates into CASSLVGTGGWDNQPQHF.

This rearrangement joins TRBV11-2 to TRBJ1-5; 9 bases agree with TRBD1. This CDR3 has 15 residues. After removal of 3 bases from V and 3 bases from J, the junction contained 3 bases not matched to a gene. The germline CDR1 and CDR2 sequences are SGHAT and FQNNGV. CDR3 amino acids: CASSLGQGDNQPQHF. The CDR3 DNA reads TGTGCCAGCAGCTTGGGACAGGGTGACAATCAGCCCCAGCATTTT.

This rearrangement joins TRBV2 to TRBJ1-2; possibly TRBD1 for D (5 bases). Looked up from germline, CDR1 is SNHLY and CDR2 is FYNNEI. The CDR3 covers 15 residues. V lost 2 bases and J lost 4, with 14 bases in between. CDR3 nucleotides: TGTGCCAGCAGTGAATATGGGGCGCGGGGCTATGGCTACACCTTC. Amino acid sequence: CASSEYGARGYGYTF.